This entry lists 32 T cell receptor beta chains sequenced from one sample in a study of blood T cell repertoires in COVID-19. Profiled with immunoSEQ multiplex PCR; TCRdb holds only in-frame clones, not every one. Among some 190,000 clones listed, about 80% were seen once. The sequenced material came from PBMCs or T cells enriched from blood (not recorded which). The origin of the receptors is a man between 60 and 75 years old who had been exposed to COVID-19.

CDR3 loop: CASSQELGYRAQETQYF. CDR3 nucleotide sequence: TGCGCCAGCAGCCAAGAGTTGGGGTACAGGGCCCAAGAGACCCAGTACTTC. The chain carries TRBV4-1 and TRBJ2-5; TRBD1 is a possible D gene (6 bases). CDR1 is MGHRA, CDR2 YSYEKL, per germline. This CDR3 has 17 amino acids. Between the trimmed V and J ends, which lost 0 bases and 1 base, there was a span of 15 bases.

The CDR3 DNA reads TGTGCCAGTAGTATAGACCCGGGGAGATGGGGCGGGAGTTGGGCAGATACGCAGTATTTT. Translation gives CASSIDPGRWGGSWADTQYF. The chain employs TRBV19 and TRBJ2-3; 7 positions match TRBD2. The CDR3 runs 20 residues. Per the germline V gene, CDR1 is LNHDA and CDR2 is SQIVND (reference sequence). The ends lost 0 bases at V and 4 bases at J; junction bases unmatched: 19.

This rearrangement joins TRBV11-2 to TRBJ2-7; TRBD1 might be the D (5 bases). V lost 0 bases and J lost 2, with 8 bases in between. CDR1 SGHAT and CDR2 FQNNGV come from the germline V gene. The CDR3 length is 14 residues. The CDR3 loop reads CASSLDRAAYEQYF. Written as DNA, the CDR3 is TGTGCCAGCAGCTTAGACAGGGCCGCCTACGAGCAGTACTTC.

This chain's CDR3 is CASSMRQNQETQYF. Here the CDR3 DNA reads TGTGCCAGTAGTATGCGGCAGAACCAAGAGACCCAGTACTTC. This rearrangement joins TRBV19 to TRBJ2-5, with D uncertain. Germline CDR1 and CDR2: LNHDA and SQIVND (reference sequence). The V and J ends lost 3 bases and 0 bases respectively, with 8 bases between them. The CDR3 loop spans 14 amino acids.

The CDR3 loop reads CASSFLGGDNTIYF. The CDR3 bases are TGTGCCAGCAGTTTCCTCGGCGGGGACAACACCATATATTTT. The genes are TRBV28 and TRBJ1-3, with D perhaps matching TRBD1 (5 bases). Germline V gene data show CDR1 as MDHEN and CDR2 as SYDVKM. This CDR3 is built from 14 residues. The V end lost 3 bases, the J end lost 7 bases, and 13 bases lay between the germline ends.

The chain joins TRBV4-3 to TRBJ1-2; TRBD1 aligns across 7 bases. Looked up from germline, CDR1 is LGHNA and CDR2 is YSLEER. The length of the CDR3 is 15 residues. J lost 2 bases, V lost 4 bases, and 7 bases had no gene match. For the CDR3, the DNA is TGCGCCAGCAGCCTTTTTTTACAGGGGAACTATGGCTACACCTTC. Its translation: CASSLFLQGNYGYTF.

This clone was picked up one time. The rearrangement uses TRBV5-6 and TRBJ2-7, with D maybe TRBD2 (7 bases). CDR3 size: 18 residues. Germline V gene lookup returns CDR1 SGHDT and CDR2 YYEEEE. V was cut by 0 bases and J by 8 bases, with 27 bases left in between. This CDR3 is CASSLEGRAGQSSGKQYF. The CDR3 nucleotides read TGTGCCAGCAGCTTGGAGGGTCGAGCGGGACAATCTAGTGGGAAGCAGTACTTC.

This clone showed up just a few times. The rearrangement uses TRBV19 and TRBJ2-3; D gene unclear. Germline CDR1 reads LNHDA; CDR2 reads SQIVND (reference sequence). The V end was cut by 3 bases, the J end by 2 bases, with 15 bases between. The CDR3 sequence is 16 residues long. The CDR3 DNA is TGTGCCAGTAGTATGGCCGCCACAGCTCTCACAGATACGCAGTATTTT. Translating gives CASSMAATALTDTQYF.

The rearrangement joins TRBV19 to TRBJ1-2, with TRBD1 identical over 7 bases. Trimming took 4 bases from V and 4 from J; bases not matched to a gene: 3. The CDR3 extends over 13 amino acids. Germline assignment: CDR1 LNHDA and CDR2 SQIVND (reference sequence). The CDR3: CASSRQGPYGYTF. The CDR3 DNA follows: TGTGCCAGTAGTAGACAGGGACCCTATGGCTACACCTTC.

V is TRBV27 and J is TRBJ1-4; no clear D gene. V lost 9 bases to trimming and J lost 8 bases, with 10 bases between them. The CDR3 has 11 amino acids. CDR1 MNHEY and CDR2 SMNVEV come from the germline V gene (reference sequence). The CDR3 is CAREGAEKLFF. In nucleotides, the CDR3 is TGTGCCAGGGAGGGTGCGGAAAAACTGTTTTTT.

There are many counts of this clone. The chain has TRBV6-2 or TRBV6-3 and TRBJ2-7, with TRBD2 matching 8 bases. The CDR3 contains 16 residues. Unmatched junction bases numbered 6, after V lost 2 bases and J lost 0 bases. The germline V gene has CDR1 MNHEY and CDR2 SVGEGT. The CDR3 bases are TGTGCCAGCAGTTACCCGACTAGCGTTCCCTCCTACGAGCAGTACTTC. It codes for CASSYPTSVPSYEQYF.

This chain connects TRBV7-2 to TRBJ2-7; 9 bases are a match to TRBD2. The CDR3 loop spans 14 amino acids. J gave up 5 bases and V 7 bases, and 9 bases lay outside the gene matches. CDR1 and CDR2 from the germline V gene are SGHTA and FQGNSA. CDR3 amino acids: CASTPVAGGNEQYF. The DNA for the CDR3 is TGTGCCAGCACCCCAGTGGCGGGAGGGAACGAGCAGTACTTC.

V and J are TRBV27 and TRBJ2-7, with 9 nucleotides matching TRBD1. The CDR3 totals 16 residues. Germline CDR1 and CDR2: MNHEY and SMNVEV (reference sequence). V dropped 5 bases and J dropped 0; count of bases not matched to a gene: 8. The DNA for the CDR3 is TGTGCCAGCAGTACCACCGGGACAGGGAACTCCTACGAGCAGTACTTC. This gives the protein CASSTTGTGNSYEQYF.

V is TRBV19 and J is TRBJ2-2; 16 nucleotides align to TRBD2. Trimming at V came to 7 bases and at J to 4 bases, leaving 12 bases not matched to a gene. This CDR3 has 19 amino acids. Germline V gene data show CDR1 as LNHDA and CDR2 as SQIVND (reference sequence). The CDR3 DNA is TGTGCCAGTATCCTGAGGGGACTAGCGGGAGGGCCGGGCACCGGGGAGCTGTTTTTT. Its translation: CASILRGLAGGPGTGELFF.

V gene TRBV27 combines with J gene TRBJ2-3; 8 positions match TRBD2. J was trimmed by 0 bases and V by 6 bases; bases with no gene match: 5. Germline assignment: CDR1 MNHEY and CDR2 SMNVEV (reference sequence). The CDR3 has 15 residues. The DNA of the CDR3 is TGTGCCAGCAGCACTAGCGGAACTAGCACAGATACGCAGTATTTT. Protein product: CASSTSGTSTDTQYF.

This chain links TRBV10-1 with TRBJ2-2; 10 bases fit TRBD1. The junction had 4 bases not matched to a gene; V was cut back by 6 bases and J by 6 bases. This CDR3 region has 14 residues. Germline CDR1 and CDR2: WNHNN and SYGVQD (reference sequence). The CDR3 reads CASSRDRGPGELFF. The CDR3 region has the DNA TGCGCCAGCAGCCGGGACAGGGGACCCGGGGAGCTGTTTTTT.

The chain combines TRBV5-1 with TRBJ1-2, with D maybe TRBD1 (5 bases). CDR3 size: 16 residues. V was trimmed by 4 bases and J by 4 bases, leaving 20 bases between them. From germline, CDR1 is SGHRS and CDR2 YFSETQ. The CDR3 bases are TGCGCCAGCAGCCGCGAGAGTCAACCTAGGGGCTATGGCTACACCTTC. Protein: CASSRESQPRGYGYTF.

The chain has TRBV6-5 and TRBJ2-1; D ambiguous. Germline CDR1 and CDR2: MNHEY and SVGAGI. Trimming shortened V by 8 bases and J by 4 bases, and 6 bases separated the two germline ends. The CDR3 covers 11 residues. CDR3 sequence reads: CASGEYNEQFF. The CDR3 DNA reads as TGTGCCAGCGGAGAATACAATGAGCAGTTCTTC.

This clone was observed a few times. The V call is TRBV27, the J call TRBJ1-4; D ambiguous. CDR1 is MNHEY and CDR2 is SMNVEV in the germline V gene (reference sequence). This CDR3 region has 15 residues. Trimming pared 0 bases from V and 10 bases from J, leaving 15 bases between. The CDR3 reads CASSLSFRVTGKLFF. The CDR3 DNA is TGTGCCAGCAGTTTATCGTTTCGGGTTACTGGAAAACTGTTTTTT.

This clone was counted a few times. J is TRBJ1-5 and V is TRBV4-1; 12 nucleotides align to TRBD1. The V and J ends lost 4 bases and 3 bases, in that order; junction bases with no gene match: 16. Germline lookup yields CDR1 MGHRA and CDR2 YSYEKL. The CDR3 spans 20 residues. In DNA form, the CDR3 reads TGCGCCAGCAGCCCAACGAGGTGGGGACAGGGGGCCCTCCTCAATCAGCCCCAGCATTTT. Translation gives CASSPTRWGQGALLNQPQHF.

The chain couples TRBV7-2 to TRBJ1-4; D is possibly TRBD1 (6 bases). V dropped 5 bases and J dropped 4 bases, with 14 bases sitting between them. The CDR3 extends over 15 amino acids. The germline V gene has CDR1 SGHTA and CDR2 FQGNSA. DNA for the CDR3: TGTGCCAGCAGCCTCCAGGGGATTTATAATGAAAAACTGTTTTTT. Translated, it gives CASSLQGIYNEKLFF. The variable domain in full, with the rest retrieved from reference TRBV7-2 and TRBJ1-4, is GAGVSQSPSNKVTEKGKDVELRCDPISGHTALYWYRQSLGQGLEFLIYFQGNSAPDKSGLPSDRFSAERTGGSVSTLTIQRTQQEDSAVYLCASSLQGIYNEKLFFGSGTQLSVL.

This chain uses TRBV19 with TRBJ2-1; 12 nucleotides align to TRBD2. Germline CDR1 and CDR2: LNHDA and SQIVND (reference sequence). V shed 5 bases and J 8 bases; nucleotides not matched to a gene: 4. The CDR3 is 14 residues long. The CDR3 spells CASSLAGGKYEQFF. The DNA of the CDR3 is TGTGCCAGTAGTCTAGCGGGGGGGAAGTATGAGCAGTTCTTC.

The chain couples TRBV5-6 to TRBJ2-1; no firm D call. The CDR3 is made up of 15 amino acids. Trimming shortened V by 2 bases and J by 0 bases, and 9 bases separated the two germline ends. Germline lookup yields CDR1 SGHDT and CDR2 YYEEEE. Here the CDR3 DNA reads TGTGCCAGCAGCTTTCGGGTGAGCTCCTACAATGAGCAGTTCTTC. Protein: CASSFRVSSYNEQFF.

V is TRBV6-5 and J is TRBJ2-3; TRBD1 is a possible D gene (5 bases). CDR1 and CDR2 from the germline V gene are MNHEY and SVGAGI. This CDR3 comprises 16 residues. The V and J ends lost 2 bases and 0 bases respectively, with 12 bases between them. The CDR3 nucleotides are TGTGCCAGCAGTTACGATCCCGCAGGGAGCACAGATACGCAGTATTTT. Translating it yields CASSYDPAGSTDTQYF.

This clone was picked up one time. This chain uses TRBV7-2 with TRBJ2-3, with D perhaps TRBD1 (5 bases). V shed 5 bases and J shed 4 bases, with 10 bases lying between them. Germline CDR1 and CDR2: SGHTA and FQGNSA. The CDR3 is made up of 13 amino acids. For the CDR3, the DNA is TGTGCCAGCAGCGGGTCAGGGCCAGATACGCAGTATTTT. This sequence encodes CASSGSGPDTQYF.

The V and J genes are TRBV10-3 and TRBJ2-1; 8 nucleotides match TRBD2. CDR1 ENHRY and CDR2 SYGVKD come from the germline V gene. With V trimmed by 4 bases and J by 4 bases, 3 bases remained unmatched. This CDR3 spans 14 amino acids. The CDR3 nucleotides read TGTGCCATCAGTGCACTAGCGGTATACAATGAGCAGTTCTTC. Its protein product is CAISALAVYNEQFF.

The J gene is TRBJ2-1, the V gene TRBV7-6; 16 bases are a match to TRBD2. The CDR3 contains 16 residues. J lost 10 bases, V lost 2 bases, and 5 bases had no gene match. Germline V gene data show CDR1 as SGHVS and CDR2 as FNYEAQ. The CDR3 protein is CASSLFGTSGREEQFF. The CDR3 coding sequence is TGTGCCAGCAGCTTATTTGGGACTAGCGGGAGGGAGGAGCAGTTCTTC.

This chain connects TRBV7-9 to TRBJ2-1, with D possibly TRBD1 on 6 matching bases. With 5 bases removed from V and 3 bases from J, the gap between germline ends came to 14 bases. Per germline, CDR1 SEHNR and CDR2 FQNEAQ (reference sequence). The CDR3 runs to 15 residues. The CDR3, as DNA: TGTGCCAGCAGCCCCCCCCAGGGGATCTACAATGAGCAGTTCTTC. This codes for CASSPPQGIYNEQFF.

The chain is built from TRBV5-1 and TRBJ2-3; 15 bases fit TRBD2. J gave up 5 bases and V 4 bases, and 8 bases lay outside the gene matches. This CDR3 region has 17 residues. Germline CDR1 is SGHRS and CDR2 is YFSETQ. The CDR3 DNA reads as TGCGCCAGCAGCCCACTCGGACTAGCGGGAGGGGTAGATACGCAGTATTTT. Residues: CASSPLGLAGGVDTQYF.

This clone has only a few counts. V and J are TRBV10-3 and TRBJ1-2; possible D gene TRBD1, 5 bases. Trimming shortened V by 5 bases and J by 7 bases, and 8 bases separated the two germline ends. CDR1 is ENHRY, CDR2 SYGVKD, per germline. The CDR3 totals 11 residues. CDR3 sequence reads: CAISIRGGYTF. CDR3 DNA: TGTGCCATCAGTATAAGGGGTGGCTACACCTTC.

The CDR3 protein is CASSPNLGRASGEQFF. CDR3 nucleotide sequence: TGTGCCAGCTCACCCAACCTCGGGAGGGCTTCAGGGGAGCAGTTCTTC. The chain couples TRBV18 to TRBJ2-1, with 8 bases fitting TRBD2. Germline V gives CDR1 KGHSH, CDR2 LQKENI. With 3 bases clipped from V and 10 bases from J, the junction kept 14 bases outside the gene matches. The CDR3 runs to 16 residues.

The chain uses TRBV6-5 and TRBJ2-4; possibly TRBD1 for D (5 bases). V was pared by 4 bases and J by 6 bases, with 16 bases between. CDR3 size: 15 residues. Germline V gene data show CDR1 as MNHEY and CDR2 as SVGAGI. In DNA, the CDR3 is TGTGCCAGCAGTTCCACGACAGCCCCGGGAAACATTCAGTACTTC. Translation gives CASSSTTAPGNIQYF.